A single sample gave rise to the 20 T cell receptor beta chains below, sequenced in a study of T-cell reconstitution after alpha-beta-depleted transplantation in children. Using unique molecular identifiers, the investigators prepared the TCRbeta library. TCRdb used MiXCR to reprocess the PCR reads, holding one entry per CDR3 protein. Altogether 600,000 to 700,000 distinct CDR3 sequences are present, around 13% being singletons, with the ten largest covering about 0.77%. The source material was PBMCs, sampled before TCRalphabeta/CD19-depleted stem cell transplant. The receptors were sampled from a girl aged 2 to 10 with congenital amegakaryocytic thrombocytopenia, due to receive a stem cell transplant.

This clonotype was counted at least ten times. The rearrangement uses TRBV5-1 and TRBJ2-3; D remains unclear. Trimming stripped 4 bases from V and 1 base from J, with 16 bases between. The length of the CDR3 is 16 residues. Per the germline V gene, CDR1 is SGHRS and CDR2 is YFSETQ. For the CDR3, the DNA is TGCGCCAGCAGCCAGAAACTCACCGGACGCACAGATACGCAGTATTTT. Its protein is CASSQKLTGRTDTQYF.

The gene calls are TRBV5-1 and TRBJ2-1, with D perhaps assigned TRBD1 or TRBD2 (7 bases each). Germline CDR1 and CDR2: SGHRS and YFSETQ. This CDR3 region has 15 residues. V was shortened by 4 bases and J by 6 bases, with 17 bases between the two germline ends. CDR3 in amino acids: CASSPRQGGGNEQFF. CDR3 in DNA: TGCGCCAGCAGCCCTAGACAGGGAGGGGGCAATGAGCAGTTCTTC.

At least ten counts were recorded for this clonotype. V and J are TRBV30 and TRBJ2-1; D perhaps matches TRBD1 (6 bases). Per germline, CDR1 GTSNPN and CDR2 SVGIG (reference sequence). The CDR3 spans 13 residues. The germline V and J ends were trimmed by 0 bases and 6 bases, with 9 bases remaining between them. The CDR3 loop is CAWSVDRFNEQFF. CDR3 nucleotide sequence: TGTGCCTGGAGTGTAGACAGGTTCAATGAGCAGTTCTTC.

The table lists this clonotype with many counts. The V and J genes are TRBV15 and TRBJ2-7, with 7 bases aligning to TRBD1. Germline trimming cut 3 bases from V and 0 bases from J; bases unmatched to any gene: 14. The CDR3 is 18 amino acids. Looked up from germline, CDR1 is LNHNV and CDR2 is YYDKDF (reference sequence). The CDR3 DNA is TGTGCCACCAGCAGCCGGGACAAAGGGGGCCCCAGCTCCTACGAGCAGTACTTC. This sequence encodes CATSSRDKGGPSSYEQYF.

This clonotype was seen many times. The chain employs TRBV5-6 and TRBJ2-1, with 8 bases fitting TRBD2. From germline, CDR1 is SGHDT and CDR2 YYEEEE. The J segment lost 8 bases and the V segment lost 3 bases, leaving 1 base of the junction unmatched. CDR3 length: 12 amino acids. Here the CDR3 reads CASSSSGYEQFF. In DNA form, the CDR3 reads TGTGCCAGCAGCTCTAGCGGGTATGAGCAGTTCTTC.

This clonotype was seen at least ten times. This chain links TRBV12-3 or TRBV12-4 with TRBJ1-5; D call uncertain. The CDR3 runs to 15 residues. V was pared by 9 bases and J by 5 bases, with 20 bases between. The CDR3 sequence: CARIMGALNDQPQHF. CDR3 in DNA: TGTGCCAGGATTATGGGCGCCCTCAATGATCAGCCCCAGCATTTT.

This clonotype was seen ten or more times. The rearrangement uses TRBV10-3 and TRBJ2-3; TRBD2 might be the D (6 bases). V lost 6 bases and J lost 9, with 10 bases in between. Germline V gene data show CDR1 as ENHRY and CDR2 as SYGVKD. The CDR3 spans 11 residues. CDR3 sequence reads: CAIRLADTQYF. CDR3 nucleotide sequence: TGTGCCATCAGACTAGCTGACACGCAGTATTTT.

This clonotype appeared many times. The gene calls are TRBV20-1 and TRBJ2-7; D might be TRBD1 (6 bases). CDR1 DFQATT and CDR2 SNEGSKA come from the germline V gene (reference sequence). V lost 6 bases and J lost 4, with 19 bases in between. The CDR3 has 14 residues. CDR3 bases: TGCAGTGCCCCCGACAGGCAGGAGAGATACGAGCAGTACTTC. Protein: CSAPDRQERYEQYF.

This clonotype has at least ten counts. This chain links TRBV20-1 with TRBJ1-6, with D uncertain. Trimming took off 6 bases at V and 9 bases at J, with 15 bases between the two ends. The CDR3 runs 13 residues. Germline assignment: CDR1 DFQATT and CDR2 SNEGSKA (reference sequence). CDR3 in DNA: TGCAGTGCGTACCCCGAAGCCGGTTCACCCCTCCACTTT. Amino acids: CSAYPEAGSPLHF.

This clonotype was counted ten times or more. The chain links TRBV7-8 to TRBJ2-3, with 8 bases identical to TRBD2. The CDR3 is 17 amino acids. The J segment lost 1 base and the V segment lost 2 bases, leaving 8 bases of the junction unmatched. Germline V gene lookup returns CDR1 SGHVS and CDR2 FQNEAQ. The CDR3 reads CASSLSRVAGRTDTQYF. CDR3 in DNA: TGTGCCAGCAGCTTATCCCGGGTAGCGGGACGCACAGATACGCAGTATTTT.

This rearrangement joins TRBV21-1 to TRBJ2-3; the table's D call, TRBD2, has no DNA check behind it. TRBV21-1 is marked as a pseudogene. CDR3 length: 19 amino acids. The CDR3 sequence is CASSERGELGGAITDTQYF. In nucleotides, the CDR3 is TGTGCCAGCAGCGAGAGGGGAGAACTAGGGGGGGCTATCACAGATACGCAGTATTTT.

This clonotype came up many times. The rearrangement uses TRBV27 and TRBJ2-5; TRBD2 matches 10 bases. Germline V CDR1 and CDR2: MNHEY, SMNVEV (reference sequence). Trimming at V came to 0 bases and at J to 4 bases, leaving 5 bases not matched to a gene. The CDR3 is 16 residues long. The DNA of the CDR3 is TGTGCCAGCAGTTTATCTGGGACTAGCGCCTCAGAGACCCAGTACTTC. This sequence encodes CASSLSGTSASETQYF.

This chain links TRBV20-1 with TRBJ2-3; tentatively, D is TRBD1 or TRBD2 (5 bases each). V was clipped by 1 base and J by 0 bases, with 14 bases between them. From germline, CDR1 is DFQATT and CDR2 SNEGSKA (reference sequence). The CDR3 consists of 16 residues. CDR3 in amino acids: CSARGGRDGSTDTQYF. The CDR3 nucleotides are TGCAGTGCTAGAGGGGGTCGGGACGGAAGCACAGATACGCAGTATTTT.

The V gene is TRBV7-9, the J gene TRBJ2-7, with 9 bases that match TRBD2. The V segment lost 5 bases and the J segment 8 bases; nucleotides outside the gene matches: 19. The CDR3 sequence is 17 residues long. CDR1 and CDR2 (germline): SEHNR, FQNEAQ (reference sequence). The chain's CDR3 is CASSPVRALAGPPQQYF. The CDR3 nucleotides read TGTGCCAGCAGCCCGGTTAGGGCGCTAGCGGGACCCCCTCAGCAGTACTTC.

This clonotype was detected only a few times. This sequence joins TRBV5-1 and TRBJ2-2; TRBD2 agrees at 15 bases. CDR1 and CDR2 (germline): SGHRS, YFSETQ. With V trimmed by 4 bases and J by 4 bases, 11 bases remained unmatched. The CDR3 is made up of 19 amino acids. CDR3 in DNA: TGCGCCAGCAGCCCAGGACTAGCGGGAGGGCCTTTCGGCACCGGGGAGCTGTTTTTT. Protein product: CASSPGLAGGPFGTGELFF.

CDR3 nucleotides: TGTGCCAGCACTCGGACAGAAGCTAACTATGGCTACACCTTC. The encoded protein is CASTRTEANYGYTF. The V gene is TRBV2, the J gene TRBJ1-2, with D possibly matching TRBD1 (6 bases). Germline CDR1 is SNHLY and CDR2 is FYNNEI. The CDR3 has 14 residues. Trimming removed 7 bases from V and 0 bases from J, with 12 bases in between.

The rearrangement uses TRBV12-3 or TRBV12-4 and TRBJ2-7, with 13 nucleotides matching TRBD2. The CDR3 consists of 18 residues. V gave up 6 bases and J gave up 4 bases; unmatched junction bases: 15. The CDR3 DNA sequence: TGTGCCAGCAGGTCGGGACTAGCGGGGCTCTACACTTCTTACGAGCAGTACTTC. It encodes CASRSGLAGLYTSYEQYF.

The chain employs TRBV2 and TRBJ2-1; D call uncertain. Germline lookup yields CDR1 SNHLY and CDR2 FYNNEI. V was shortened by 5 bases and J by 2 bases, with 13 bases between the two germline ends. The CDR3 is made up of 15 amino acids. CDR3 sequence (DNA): TGTGCCAGCAGTCCCCACCTTCCCGCCTACAATGAGCAGTTCTTC. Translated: CASSPHLPAYNEQFF.

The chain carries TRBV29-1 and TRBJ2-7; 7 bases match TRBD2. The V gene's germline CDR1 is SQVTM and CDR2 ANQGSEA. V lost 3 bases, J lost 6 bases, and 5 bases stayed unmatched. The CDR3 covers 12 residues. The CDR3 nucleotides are TGCAGCGTTGAGACTAGCAGCGGCGAGCAGTACTTC. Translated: CSVETSSGEQYF.

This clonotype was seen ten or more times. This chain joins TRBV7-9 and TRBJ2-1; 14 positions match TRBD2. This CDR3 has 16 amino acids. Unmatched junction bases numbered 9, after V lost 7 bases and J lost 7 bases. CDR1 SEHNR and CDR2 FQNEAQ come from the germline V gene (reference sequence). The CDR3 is CASTKGTSGSHNEQFF. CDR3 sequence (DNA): TGTGCCAGCACCAAAGGGACTAGCGGGAGTCATAATGAGCAGTTCTTC.